This TCR beta chain was sequenced in a study of OX40 agonist ivuxolimab in advanced cancers. Study details: Patient treatment consisted of intravenous ivuxolimab administration every 2 weeks at 0.01 to 10 mg/kg. A male proportion of over 70% was recorded, with mean age around 64 years and range roughly 23 to 79. Hepatocellular carcinoma, melanoma, renal cell or head and neck cancer was diagnosed in the dose-escalation patients.

Systemic immunosuppression or a history of autoimmune disease excluded patients. The CDR3 contains 12 residues. Germline V gene lookup returns CDR1 MNHEY and CDR2 SVGAGI. The ends were cut back, 7 bases at V and 0 bases at J, with 6 bases in the middle. The method was immunoSEQ multiplex PCR; TCRdb's version includes in-frame clones alone and lacks a portion of them. Of 90,000 or so clones in the sample, over 75% were seen once. The clonotype was recovered from an adult with an advanced solid tumor such as melanoma, head and neck, liver or kidney cancer. This specimen was CD4+ or CD8+ T cells sorted from blood, taken in a trial of the OX40 agonist ivuxolimab. The chain combines TRBV6-5 with TRBJ2-5; no clear D. The CDR3 protein is CASIGNQETQYF. The CDR3 DNA reads as TGTGCCAGCATAGGAAACCAAGAGACCCAGTACTTC.